The present entry profiles one T cell receptor (beta chain) with its context. Its cognate antigen has yet to be identified. Per-nucleotide qualities are absent, and no much larger clonotype sits a single base away. The CDR3 measures 16 amino acids from cysteine to phenylalanine. The read is trimmed to its CDR3 DNA, 48 bases read in frame from base 1. As encoded in the germline V gene, CDR1 is SNHLY while CDR2 is FYNNEI. V lost 6 bases and J lost 0 bases, and the count of bases not matched to a germline gene is 0. Read against the paper, the sample's time point label means: baseline before first vaccination. Vaccinee samples came from UK trials COV001 and COV002, including a single-blind randomized controlled phase 2/3 trial of AZD1222 (ChAdOx1 nCoV-19) in healthy adults. For TCRbeta chain sequencing, PBMC samples were collected from trial participants at day 0 and at day 28 after the second dose. This sample is drawn from a study of T cell responses to AZD1222 COVID-19 vaccine (dated by TCRdb to the early 2020s). About the full investigation: Because spike-specific TCR depth and breadth did not differ between the two schedules, AZD1222 recipients who got a second dose at roughly 4 weeks were pooled with those who got a second dose at roughly 12 weeks. TCR sequencing covered 230 to 250 trial participants: roughly 200 given two doses of AZD1222 and around 26 given two doses of MenACWY control vaccine. Trial participants were enrolled into age subgroups of 18-55, 56-69 and 70-plus years, which contained 148, 28 and 57 TCR-sequenced participants, respectively. Overall study results and their limits: In the small 56-69-year group, the increase in depth fell short of significance, most likely because of low power. CD4 TCRs associated with the vaccine covered the entire spike protein, and the dominant responses were in regions 160-218 and 743-854. Spike-specific TCR breadth and depth rose significantly after two AZD1222 doses compared with day 0 and with MenACWY recipients. Epitopes outside the regions mutated in the B.1.351 and B.1.1.7 variants were reportedly recognized by nearly half of the unique spike-specific TCRs. Conclusions about previously exposed vaccinees are limited, since just 6 or 7 AZD1222 recipients were seropositive for SARS-CoV-2 at baseline. Because no day 14 peak-response samples were available, the repertoires could be characterized only after the peak T cell response. Participants were mostly white British and included more females than males, and it was suggested by the authors that clonal diversity may have been underestimated.

The CDR3 regions of human TCRbeta chains were analyzed by immunosequencing. In the source study's methods: Repertoire TCRs were checked for matches against a reference library of SARS-CoV-2-specific TCRs that had been generated using the MIRA antigen-specificity platform. Breadth was defined as the fraction of unique TCRs that were SARS-CoV-2-associated. Depth was defined as the fraction of total T cells that were SARS-CoV-2-associated. Using the MIRA data, every spike-specific TCR was mapped to the spike region that the TCR reacted to and assigned to either a CD4 or a CD8 class. Log10-transformed breadth and depth values were compared by one-way ANOVA with Sidak's multiple comparisons tests. The table comes from immuneACCESS by way of TCRdb, which keeps in-frame sequences with V and J called. Part of the clones is missing from these tables; in studies checked, under half for an unresolved V gene and the rest for unknown reasons. For V, J and clone size, that table is used; D and trimming come from the DNA. In this sample the table shows 100,000 to 120,000 clones, 82% of which occur a single time. The ten largest clones represent around 5% of the sample.

The receptor chain draws on TRBV2 and TRBJ2-6; TRBD2 agrees with 12 junctional bases. The receptor's source is an adult in good health. The specimen was peripheral blood, collected on day 0 of AZD1222 vaccination. The DNA is TGTGCCAGCAGGACTAGCGGGGGCTCTGGGGCCAACGTCCTGACTTTC. Translated, this is CASRTSGGSGANVLTF.